This T cell receptor beta chain derives from a study of blood T cell repertoires in COVID-19. Here immunoSEQ multiplex PCR was the method, and the copy in TCRdb shows in-frame clones only, minus some. In the table there are roughly 160,000 clones, approximately 91% of which are singletons. Only one count was recorded for this clone. Trimming left V 4 bases short and J 1 base short, with 10 bases between. CDR1 and CDR2 (germline): KGHSH, LQKENI. This CDR3 is built from 14 residues. The chain carries TRBV18 and TRBJ1-1; perhaps TRBD1 as D (6 bases). The TCR comes from a young man with acute or convalescent COVID-19. The specimen sequenced was peripheral blood. CDR3 protein: CASSLDRQNTEAFF. Written as DNA, the CDR3 is TGTGCCAGCTCACTAGACAGGCAGAACACTGAAGCTTTCTTT.